This T cell receptor (beta chain) is drawn from a study of T cell responses to AZD1222 COVID-19 vaccine. Study-level results: Of the AZD1222 recipients, only 5 to 7 were seropositive at baseline.

The assay was immunoSEQ multiplex PCR, and TCRdb's table has in-frame clones only and misses some. The sample consists of roughly 99,000 clones, about 85% of them appearing once. Second doses that came at about 4 or about 12 weeks were put together. The CDR3 sequence is 15 residues long. Trimming removed 2 bases from V and 0 bases from J, with 9 bases in between. The germline V gene has CDR1 SGDLS and CDR2 YYNGEE. About this clone: The antigen remains undetermined.

This chain joins TRBV9 and TRBJ1-3; D gene uncertain. The sequence was collected from an adult who received the AZD1222 COVID-19 vaccine. Sequenced here: peripheral blood, sampled 28 days after the second AZD1222 dose. DNA for the CDR3: TGTGCCAGCAGCGTTGGGCATAGCTCTGGAAACACCATATATTTT. Its translation: CASSVGHSSGNTIYF.